Each of the 22 T cell receptor beta chains below was sequenced from the same sample in a study. TCRdb re-analysed the 5' RACE reads in MiXCR, keeping a single row per CDR3 protein. Of nearly 55,000 distinct CDR3 sequences detected, about 24% appear once; the ten largest clones hold 2.5% to 4%. The source material was tumor-infiltrating naive CD4+ T cells sorted from the breast tumor. Subset given: naive CD4+ T cells, CD4+CD45RA+CD25-. Receptors were obtained from a female donor with breast cancer.

As to this clonotype: Just one base apart from a much larger clone, this may be a read error. The V and J genes are TRBV5-1 and TRBJ2-3; 7 bases are shared with TRBD1. Germline trimming cut 6 bases from V and 1 base from J; bases unmatched to any gene: 5. From germline, CDR1 is SGHRS and CDR2 YFSETQ. The CDR3 totals 14 residues. CDR3 amino acids: CASTLGQRTDTQYF. In DNA, the CDR3 is TGCGCCAGCACTCTGGGACAGCGCACAGATACGCAGTATTTT.

This clonotype was counted many times. CDR3 residues: CASSQGVFGIMNTEAFF. The CDR3 nucleotides are TGCGCCAGCAGCCAAGGCGTGTTCGGGATTATGAACACTGAAGCTTTCTTT. The rearrangement links TRBV4-1 to TRBJ1-1; D ambiguous. CDR1 MGHRA and CDR2 YSYEKL come from the germline V gene. The CDR3 sequence is 17 residues long. Trimming shortened V by 1 base and J by 0 bases, and 15 bases separated the two germline ends.

The table lists this clonotype with a few counts. The CDR3 region is CASSLGDSPLHF. CDR3 in DNA: TGTGCCAGCAGTTTAGGGGATTCACCCCTCCACTTT. V and J are TRBV28 and TRBJ1-6; D gene ambiguous. Germline V lookup: CDR1 MDHEN, CDR2 SYDVKM. The CDR3 is made up of 12 amino acids. V gave up 2 bases and J gave up 8 bases, with 4 bases separating them.

About this clonotype: This CDR3 is missing its conserved last phenylalanine or tryptophan, likely due to a read error. The rearrangement joins TRBV7-9 to TRBJ2-1; 7 bases are shared with TRBD1. Germline CDR1 is SEHNR and CDR2 is FQNEAQ (reference sequence). The CDR3 loop spans 18 amino acids. Germline trimming cut 4 bases from V and 10 bases from J; bases unmatched to any gene: 22. The CDR3 DNA reads as TGTGCCAGCAGCTGGCCAGGCAGGGGGAGTACCACGGGTAACGAGCAGTTCCTC. Amino acid sequence: CASSWPGRGSTTGNEQFL.

At least ten counts were recorded for this clonotype. For the CDR3, the DNA is TGTGCCAGCCGATCGGGGAGTACAGATACGCAGTATTTT. Its protein is CASRSGSTDTQYF. The rearrangement uses TRBV6-5 and TRBJ2-3, with D maybe TRBD2 (5 bases). Germline V gene data show CDR1 as MNHEY and CDR2 as SVGAGI. Between the trimmed V and J ends, which lost 8 bases and 3 bases, there was a span of 12 bases. The CDR3 runs to 13 residues.

The sample holds a few counts of this clonotype. CDR3 region: CASSPGLAGGGIQYF. The CDR3 DNA sequence: TGCGCCAGCAGCCCTGGACTAGCGGGAGGGGGAATTCAGTACTTC. V is TRBV5-1 and J is TRBJ2-4; TRBD2 agrees at 15 bases. CDR3 length equals 15 residues. The trim removed 4 bases at V and 10 bases at J, leaving 6 bases unmatched. The germline CDR1 and CDR2 sequences are SGHRS and YFSETQ.

There are a few counts of this clonotype. The V call is TRBV5-1, the J call TRBJ2-3, with a tentative D call TRBD2 (5 bases). Trimming cost V 4 bases and J 5 bases, with 14 bases left between them. This CDR3 is built from 14 residues. Looked up from germline, CDR1 is SGHRS and CDR2 is YFSETQ. The CDR3 sequence: CASSPLQAGDTQYF. The CDR3, as DNA: TGCGCCAGCAGCCCTCTTCAGGCGGGAGATACGCAGTATTTT.

J is TRBJ1-2 and V is TRBV5-1, with D tentatively TRBD1 (6 bases). The V and J ends lost 0 bases and 7 bases respectively, with 25 bases between them. This CDR3 is 18 amino acids long. The germline gives CDR1 SGHRS, CDR2 YFSETQ. DNA of the CDR3: TGCGCCAGCAGCTTGGCTCCTATGAACGGGGGCGCTGAGAGTGGCTACACCTTC. It translates to CASSLAPMNGGAESGYTF.

This clonotype was detected a few times. The genes are TRBV7-2 and TRBJ2-7; 9 positions match TRBD2. Germline V CDR1 and CDR2: SGHTA, FQGNSA. This CDR3 region has 14 residues. V shed 6 bases and J 5 bases; nucleotides not matched to a gene: 8. This CDR3 is CASRNTGTSNEQYF. The CDR3 DNA reads TGTGCCAGCAGGAACACCGGGACTAGCAACGAGCAGTACTTC. The entire variable domain, with the rest obtained from reference TRBV7-2 and TRBJ2-7, is as follows: GAGVSQSPSNKVTEKGKDVELRCDPISGHTALYWYRQSLGQGLEFLIYFQGNSAPDKSGLPSDRFSAERTGGSVSTLTIQRTQQEDSAVYLCASRNTGTSNEQYFGPGTRLTVT.

With respect to this clonotype: An end of the junction differs from the germline gene, which may be a read error. The V and J genes are TRBV5-5 and TRBJ1-4, with 10 bases fitting TRBD1. Germline CDR1 reads SGHKS; CDR2 reads YYEKEE (reference sequence). The CDR3 extends over 16 amino acids. The CDR3 region is CAGSVGTGVSNEKLFF. The CDR3 nucleotides are TGTGCCGGCAGCGTCGGGACAGGGGTGTCTAATGAAAAACTGTTTTTT.

The chain links TRBV6-5 to TRBJ2-1; D gene unclear. V was pared by 2 bases and J by 0 bases, with 11 bases between. This CDR3 contains 16 residues. The germline V gene encodes CDR1 MNHEY and CDR2 SVGAGI. The CDR3 nucleotides are TGTGCCAGCAGTTACAGTGGCCAGTTCTCCTACAATGAGCAGTTCTTC. Encoded protein: CASSYSGQFSYNEQFF.

Note on this clonotype: The junction does not match germline at one end; this may be a read error. The V call is TRBV11-3, the J call TRBJ1-2, with TRBD1 as a possible D gene (5 bases). The CDR3 is 11 residues long. CDR1 SGHNT and CDR2 YENEEA come from the germline V gene. Written as DNA, the CDR3 is TGTGCCAGCAGCCAAACTTGGGGCTACGCCTTC. Its translation: CASSQTWGYAF.

Points on this clonotype: An end of the junction differs from the germline gene, which may be a read error. The CDR3 nucleotides read TGTGCCACCAGTGCTCACAATGACCAGTTCTTC. It encodes CATSAHNDQFF. The chain has TRBV24-1 and TRBJ2-1; D not resolved. Germline V gene sequence: CDR1 KGHDR, CDR2 SFDVKD. The CDR3 sequence is 11 residues long.

The chain recombines TRBV28 with TRBJ2-4; D is unresolved. CDR1 and CDR2 from the germline V gene are MDHEN and SYDVKM. This CDR3 spans 16 amino acids. V lost 8 bases, J lost 1 base, and 18 bases lay in between. The CDR3 nucleotides read TGTGCCAGCGTCTCAGTGGGTGCAGGCGCCAAAAACATTCAGTACTTC. This gives the protein CASVSVGAGAKNIQYF. The full variable domain, in which reference TRBV28 and TRBJ2-4 provide the parts outside the CDR3, is DVKVTQSSRYLVKRTGEKVFLECVQDMDHENMFWYRQDPGLGLRLIYFSYDVKMKEKGDIPEGYSVSREKKERFSLILESASTNQTSMYLCASVSVGAGAKNIQYFGAGTRLSVL.

V and J are TRBV24-1 and TRBJ1-4; D unresolved. The CDR3 length is 14 residues. V dropped 9 bases and J dropped 8 bases, with 18 bases sitting between them. The germline CDR1 and CDR2 sequences are KGHDR and SFDVKD. The CDR3 sequence is CATPNRAGGEKLFF. CDR3 coding DNA: TGTGCCACCCCGAATCGGGCAGGCGGCGAAAAACTGTTTTTT.

The V gene is TRBV12-3 or TRBV12-4, the J gene TRBJ1-1; D not resolved. Deletions cut 5 bases from V and 2 bases from J, with 12 bases between. This CDR3 is 14 amino acids long. The CDR3, as DNA: TGTGCCAGCAGTCCAGGAATAAAAAACACTGAAGCTTTCTTT. This gives the protein CASSPGIKNTEAFF.

The chain has TRBV6-6 and TRBJ2-2; D is uncertain. V lost 2 bases and J 6 bases, leaving 4 bases between the germline ends. This CDR3 comprises 12 residues. Germline values: CDR1 MNHNY, CDR2 SVGAGI (reference sequence). The CDR3: CASSYIPGELFF. The DNA for the CDR3 is TGTGCCAGCAGTTACATCCCCGGGGAGCTGTTTTTT.

The gene calls are TRBV7-2 and TRBJ2-7; a weak D match, TRBD1 (6 bases). The CDR3 is 15 amino acids. Germline V gene lookup returns CDR1 SGHTA and CDR2 FQGNSA. V was clipped by 4 bases and J by 2 bases, with 15 bases between them. The CDR3 loop reads CASSSTGAFTYEQYF. The DNA for the CDR3 is TGTGCCAGCAGCTCGACAGGAGCGTTTACCTACGAGCAGTACTTC.

This clonotype was observed a handful of times. The J gene is TRBJ2-7, the V gene TRBV10-3; a weak D match, TRBD2 (5 bases). Germline V CDR1 and CDR2: ENHRY, SYGVKD. V dropped 0 bases and J dropped 5 bases, with 26 bases sitting between them. The CDR3 is made up of 19 amino acids. The CDR3 is CAISESTRFSRTGVNEQYF. CDR3 coding DNA: TGTGCCATCAGTGAGTCGACTCGATTTTCGAGGACCGGGGTAAACGAGCAGTACTTC.

The V gene is TRBV5-1, the J gene TRBJ2-5; 7 bases fit TRBD2. This CDR3 region has 16 residues. Looked up from germline, CDR1 is SGHRS and CDR2 is YFSETQ. V gave up 6 bases and J gave up 4 bases; unmatched junction bases: 15. CDR3 in DNA: TGCGCCAGCAACTCCCGGGAGCGGGGCCCTCGAGAGACCCAGTACTTC. Protein sequence: CASNSRERGPRETQYF.

There are a few counts of this clonotype. The CDR3 spells CASIRVSQETQYF. CDR3 nucleotide sequence: TGTGCCAGCATTCGCGTCTCCCAAGAGACCCAGTACTTC. The genes are TRBV7-9 and TRBJ2-5; D remains unclear. The CDR3 totals 13 residues. The germline gives CDR1 SEHNR, CDR2 FQNEAQ (reference sequence). V lost 7 bases and J lost 1, with 10 bases in between.

This clonotype was seen a single time. The J gene is TRBJ1-5, the V gene TRBV6-1; D unclear. The CDR3 is 13 amino acids. Trimming left V 6 bases short and J 4 bases short, with 10 bases between. Per germline, CDR1 MNHNS and CDR2 SASEGT. The CDR3 nucleotides are TGTGCCAGCAGGAGGGTGGGGAATCAGCCCCAGCATTTT. Its protein is CASRRVGNQPQHF.